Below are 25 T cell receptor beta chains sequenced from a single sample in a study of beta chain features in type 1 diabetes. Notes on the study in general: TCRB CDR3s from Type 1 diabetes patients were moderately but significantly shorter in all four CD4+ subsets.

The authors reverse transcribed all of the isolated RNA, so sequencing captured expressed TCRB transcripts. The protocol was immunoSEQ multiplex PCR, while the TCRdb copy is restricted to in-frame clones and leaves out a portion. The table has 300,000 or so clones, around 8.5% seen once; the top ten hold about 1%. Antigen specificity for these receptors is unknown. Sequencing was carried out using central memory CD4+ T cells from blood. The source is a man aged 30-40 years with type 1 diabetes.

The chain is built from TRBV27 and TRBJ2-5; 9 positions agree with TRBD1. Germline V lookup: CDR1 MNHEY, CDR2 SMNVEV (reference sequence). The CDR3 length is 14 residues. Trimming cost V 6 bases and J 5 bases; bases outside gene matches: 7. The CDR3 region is CASSRVGQGETQYF. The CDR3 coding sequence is TGTGCCAGCAGCCGAGTAGGACAGGGGGAGACCCAGTACTTC.

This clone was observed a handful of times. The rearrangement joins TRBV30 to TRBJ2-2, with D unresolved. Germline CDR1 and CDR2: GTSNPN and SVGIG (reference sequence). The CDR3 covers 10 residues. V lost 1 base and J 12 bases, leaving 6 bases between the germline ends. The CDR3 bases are TGTGCCTGGAGTGAAGCCAAGCTGTTTTTT. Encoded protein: CAWSEAKLFF.

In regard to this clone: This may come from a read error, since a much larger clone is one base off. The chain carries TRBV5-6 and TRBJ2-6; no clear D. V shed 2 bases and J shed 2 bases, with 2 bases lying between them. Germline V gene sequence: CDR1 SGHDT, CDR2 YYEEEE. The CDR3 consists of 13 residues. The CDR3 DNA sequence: TGTGCCAGCAGCTTACCTGGGGCCAACGTCCTGACTTTC. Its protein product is CASSLPGANVLTF.

The CDR3 nucleotides are TGTGCCAGCAGCTCTTGGACAGGGAATGAGCAGTTCTTC. Protein product: CASSSWTGNEQFF. J is TRBJ2-1 and V is TRBV7-9, with 8 bases lining up with TRBD1. Germline CDR1 and CDR2: SEHNR and FQNEAQ (reference sequence). The CDR3 loop spans 13 amino acids. After removal of 4 bases from V and 7 bases from J, the junction contained 3 bases not matched to a gene.

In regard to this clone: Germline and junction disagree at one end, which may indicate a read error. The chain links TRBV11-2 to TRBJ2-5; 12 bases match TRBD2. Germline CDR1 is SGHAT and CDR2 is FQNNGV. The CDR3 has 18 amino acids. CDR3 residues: CASSQETLAGGLRETQYF. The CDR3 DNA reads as TGCGCCAGCAGCCAAGAGACTCTAGCGGGGGGGCTTCGGGAGACCCAGTACTTC.

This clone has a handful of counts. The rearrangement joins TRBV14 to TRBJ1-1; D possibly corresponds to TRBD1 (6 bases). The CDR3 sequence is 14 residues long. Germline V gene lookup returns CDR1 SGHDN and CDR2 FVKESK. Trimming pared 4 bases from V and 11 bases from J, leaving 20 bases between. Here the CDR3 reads CASSRAQGGWMAFF. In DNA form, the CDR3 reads TGTGCCAGCAGCCGAGCCCAAGGGGGTTGGATGGCTTTCTTT.

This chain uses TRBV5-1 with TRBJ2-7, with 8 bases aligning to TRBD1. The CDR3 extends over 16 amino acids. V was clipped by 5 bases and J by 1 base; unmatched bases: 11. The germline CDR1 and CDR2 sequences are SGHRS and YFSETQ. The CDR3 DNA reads TGCGCCAGCAGGCCCGAGGGACAGGCTCCTTCCTACGAGCAGTACTTC. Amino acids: CASRPEGQAPSYEQYF.

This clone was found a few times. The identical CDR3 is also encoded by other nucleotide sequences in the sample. The CDR3: CSVERGGTEAFF. The CDR3, as DNA: TGCAGCGTTGAAAGGGGAGGCACTGAAGCTTTCTTT. The chain employs TRBV29-1 and TRBJ1-1; maybe TRBD1 (5 bases). CDR3 length: 12 residues. V was pared by 2 bases and J by 4 bases, with 8 bases between. The germline V gene has CDR1 SQVTM and CDR2 ANQGSEA.

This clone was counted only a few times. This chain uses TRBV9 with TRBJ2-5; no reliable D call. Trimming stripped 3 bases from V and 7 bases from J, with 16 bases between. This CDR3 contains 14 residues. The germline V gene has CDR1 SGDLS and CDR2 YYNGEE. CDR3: CASSGRPLAATQYF. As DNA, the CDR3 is TGTGCCAGCAGCGGGCGACCCCTGGCAGCGACCCAGTACTTC.

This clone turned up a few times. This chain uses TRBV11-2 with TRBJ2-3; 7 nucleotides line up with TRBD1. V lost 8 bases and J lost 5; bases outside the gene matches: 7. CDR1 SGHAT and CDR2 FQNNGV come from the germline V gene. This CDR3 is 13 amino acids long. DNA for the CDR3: TGTGCCAGCGGCGTATCAGGGGGAGATACGCAGTATTTT. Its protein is CASGVSGGDTQYF. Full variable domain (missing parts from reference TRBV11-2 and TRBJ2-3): EAGVAQSPRYKIIEKRQSVAFWCNPISGHATLYWYQQILGQGPKLLIQFQNNGVVDDSQLPKDRFSAERLKGVDSTLKIQPAKLEDSAVYLCASGVSGGDTQYFGPGTRLTVL.

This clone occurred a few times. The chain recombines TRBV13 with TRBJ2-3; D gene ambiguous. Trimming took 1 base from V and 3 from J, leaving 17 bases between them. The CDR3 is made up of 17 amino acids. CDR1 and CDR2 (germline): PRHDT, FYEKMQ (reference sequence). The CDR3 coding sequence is TGTGCCAGCAGCTTAGCGACCAACGCCCTGGGGACAGATACGCAGTATTTT. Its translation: CASSLATNALGTDTQYF.

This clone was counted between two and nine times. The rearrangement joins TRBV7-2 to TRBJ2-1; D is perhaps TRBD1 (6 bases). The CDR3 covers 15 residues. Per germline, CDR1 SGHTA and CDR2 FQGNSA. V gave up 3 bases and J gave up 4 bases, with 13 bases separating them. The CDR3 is CASSLDEQGYNEQFF. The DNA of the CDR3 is TGTGCCAGCAGCTTGGACGAACAGGGATACAATGAGCAGTTCTTC. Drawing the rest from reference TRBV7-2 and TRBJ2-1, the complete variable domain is GAGVSQSPSNKVTEKGKDVELRCDPISGHTALYWYRQSLGQGLEFLIYFQGNSAPDKSGLPSDRFSAERTGGSVSTLTIQRTQQEDSAVYLCASSLDEQGYNEQFFGPGTRLTVL.

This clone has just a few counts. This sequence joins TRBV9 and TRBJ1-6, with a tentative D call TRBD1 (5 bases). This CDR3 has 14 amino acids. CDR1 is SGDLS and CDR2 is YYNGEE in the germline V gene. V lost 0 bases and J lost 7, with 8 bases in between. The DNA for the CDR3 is TGTGCCAGCAGCGTAGCCAGGGACAATTCACCCCTCCACTTT. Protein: CASSVARDNSPLHF.

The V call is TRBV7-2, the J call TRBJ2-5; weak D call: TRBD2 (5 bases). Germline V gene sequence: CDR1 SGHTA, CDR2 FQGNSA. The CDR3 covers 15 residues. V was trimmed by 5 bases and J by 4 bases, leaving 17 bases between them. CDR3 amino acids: CASSPPRGRGETQYF. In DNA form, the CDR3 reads TGTGCCAGCAGCCCCCCGCGAGGTCGGGGAGAGACCCAGTACTTC.

This CDR3 reads CASSQATGTDTQYF. As DNA, the CDR3 is TGCGCCAGCAGCCAAGCGACGGGTACAGATACGCAGTATTTT. The chain is built from TRBV4-1 and TRBJ2-3; D is ambiguous. The V end lost 1 base, the J end lost 3 bases, and 8 bases lay between the germline ends. Germline V gene lookup returns CDR1 MGHRA and CDR2 YSYEKL. This CDR3 has 14 residues.

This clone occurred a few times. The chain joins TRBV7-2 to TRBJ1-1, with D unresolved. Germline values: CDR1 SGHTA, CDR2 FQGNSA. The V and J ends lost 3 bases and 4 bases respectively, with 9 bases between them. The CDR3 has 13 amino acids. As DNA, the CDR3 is TGTGCCAGCAGCTTCCGGGGAATCACTGAAGCTTTCTTT. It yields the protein CASSFRGITEAFF.

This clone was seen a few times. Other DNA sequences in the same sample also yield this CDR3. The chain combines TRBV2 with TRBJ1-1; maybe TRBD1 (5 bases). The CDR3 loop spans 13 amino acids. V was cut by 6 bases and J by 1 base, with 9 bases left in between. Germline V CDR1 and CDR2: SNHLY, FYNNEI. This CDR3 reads CASRGDSNTEAFF. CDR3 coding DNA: TGTGCCAGCAGGGGGGACTCGAACACTGAAGCTTTCTTT.

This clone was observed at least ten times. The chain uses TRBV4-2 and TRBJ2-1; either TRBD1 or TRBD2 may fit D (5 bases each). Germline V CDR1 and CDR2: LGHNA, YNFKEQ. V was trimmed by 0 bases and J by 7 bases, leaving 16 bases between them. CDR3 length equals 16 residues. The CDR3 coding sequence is TGTGCCAGCAGCCAAGATCCACCGGGGCAAGAAAATGAGCAGTTCTTC. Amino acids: CASSQDPPGQENEQFF.

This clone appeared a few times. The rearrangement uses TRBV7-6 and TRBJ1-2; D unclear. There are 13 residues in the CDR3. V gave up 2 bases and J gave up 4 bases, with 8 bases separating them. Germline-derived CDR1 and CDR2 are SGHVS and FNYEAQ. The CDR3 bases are TGTGCCAGCAGCTTAAGAGACTCCTATGGCTACACCTTC. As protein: CASSLRDSYGYTF.

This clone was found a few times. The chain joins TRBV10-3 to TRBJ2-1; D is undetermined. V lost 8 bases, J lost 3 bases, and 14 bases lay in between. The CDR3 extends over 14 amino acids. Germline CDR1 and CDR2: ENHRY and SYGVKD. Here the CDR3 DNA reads TGTGCCATCGGACGCGCGGACGGCTACAATGAGCAGTTCTTC. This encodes CAIGRADGYNEQFF.

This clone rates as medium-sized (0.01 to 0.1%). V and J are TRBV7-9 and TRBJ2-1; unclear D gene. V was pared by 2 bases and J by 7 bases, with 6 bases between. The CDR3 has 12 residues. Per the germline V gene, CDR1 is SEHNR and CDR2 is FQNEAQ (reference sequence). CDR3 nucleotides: TGTGCCAGCAGCTTATATACGAATGAGCAGTTCTTC. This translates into CASSLYTNEQFF.

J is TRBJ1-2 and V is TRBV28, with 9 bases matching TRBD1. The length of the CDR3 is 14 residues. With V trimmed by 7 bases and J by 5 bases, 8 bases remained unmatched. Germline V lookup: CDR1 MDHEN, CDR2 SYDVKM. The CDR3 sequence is CASMGQGRVYGYTF. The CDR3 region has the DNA TGTGCCAGCATGGGACAGGGAAGGGTATATGGCTACACCTTC.

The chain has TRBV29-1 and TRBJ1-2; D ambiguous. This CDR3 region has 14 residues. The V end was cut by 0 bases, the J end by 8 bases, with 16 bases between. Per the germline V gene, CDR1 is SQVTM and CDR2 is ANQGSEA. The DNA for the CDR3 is TGCAGCGTTGAAGATCAATCCGGGCCTAGGGGCTACACCTTC. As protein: CSVEDQSGPRGYTF.

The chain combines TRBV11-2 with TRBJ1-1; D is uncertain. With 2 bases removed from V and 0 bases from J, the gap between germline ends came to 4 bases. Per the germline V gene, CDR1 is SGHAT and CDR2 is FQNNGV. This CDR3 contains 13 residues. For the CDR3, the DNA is TGTGCCAGCAGCTTAAAGATGAACACTGAAGCTTTCTTT. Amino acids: CASSLKMNTEAFF.

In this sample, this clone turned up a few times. CDR3 DNA: TGTGCCAGCAGCGCTTTCTACAATGAGCAGTTCTTC. Encoded protein: CASSAFYNEQFF. The chain is built from TRBV5-6 and TRBJ2-1; D uncertain. The V gene's germline CDR1 is SGHDT and CDR2 YYEEEE. Trimming stripped 4 bases from V and 3 bases from J, with 5 bases between. The CDR3 has 12 residues. The full variable domain, in which reference TRBV5-6 and TRBJ2-1 provide the parts outside the CDR3, is DAGVTQSPTHLIKTRGQQVTLRCSPKSGHDTVSWYQQALGQGPQFIFQYYEEEERQRGNFPDRFSGHQFPNYSSELNVNALLLGDSALYLCASSAFYNEQFFGPGTRLTVL.